Included here is one T cell receptor beta chain sequence, with context. TCRdb's table, derived via immunoSEQ multiplex PCR, lists solely in-frame clones and lacks some. This sample carries under 2.5 million clones, 85% to 95% of them seen once, and the ten largest clones take 0.3% to 0.45%. The record originates from a study of shared clonotypes between healthy human individuals. Germline-derived CDR1 and CDR2 are MDHEN and SYDVKM. The CDR3 runs 15 residues. The V gene lost 7 bases and the J gene lost 7 bases, with 19 bases spanning the gap. The receptor was derived from a man aged 18 to 30 in good health. Some clones in this sample may be carry-over from other donors' samples. The genes are TRBV28 and TRBJ1-4; no reliable D call. The sequencing sample was made of naive CD4+ T cells from PBMCs. Subset defined: CD45RA+ positively selected. CDR3 bases: TGTGCCAGCAAGTCCACAGCCACTGGCAGTGAAAAACTGTTTTTT. Protein sequence: CASKSTATGSEKLFF.